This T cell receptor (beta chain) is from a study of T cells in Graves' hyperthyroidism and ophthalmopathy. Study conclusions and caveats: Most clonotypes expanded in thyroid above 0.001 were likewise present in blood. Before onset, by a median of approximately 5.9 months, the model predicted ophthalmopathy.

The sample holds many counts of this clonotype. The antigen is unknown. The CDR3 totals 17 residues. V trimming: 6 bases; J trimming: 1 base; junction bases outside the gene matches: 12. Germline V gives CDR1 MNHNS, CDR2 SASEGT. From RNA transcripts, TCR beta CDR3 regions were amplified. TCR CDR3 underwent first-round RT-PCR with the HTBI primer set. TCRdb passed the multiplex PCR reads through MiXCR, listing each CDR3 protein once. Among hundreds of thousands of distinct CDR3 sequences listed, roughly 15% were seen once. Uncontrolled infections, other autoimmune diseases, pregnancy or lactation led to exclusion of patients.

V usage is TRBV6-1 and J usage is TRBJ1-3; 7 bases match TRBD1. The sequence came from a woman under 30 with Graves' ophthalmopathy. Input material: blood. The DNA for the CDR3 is TGTGCCAGCAGAAGACAGGGCCAGCTTCAGTCTGGAAACACCATATATTTT. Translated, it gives CASRRQGQLQSGNTIYF.